These 9 T cell receptor beta chains were sequenced from one sample in a study of blood T cell repertoires in COVID-19. The data were produced by immunoSEQ multiplex PCR, yet TCRdb's version contains in-frame clones alone and is incomplete. The profile shows 40,000 to 65,000 clones, approximately 86% of them singletons. Sequencing input: peripheral blood. The receptors shown here come from a man between 70 and 80 years old with active COVID-19.

The sample holds a few counts of this clone. The V gene is TRBV7-9, the J gene TRBJ2-7, with a weak D call TRBD1 (5 bases). CDR3 length: 14 amino acids. Per the germline V gene, CDR1 is SEHNR and CDR2 is FQNEAQ (reference sequence). The germline V and J ends were trimmed by 5 bases and 1 base, with 12 bases remaining between them. CDR3 DNA sequence: TGTGCCAGCAGCCCCAAGGACAAATCCTACGAGCAGTACTTC. Residues: CASSPKDKSYEQYF.

V is TRBV7-9 and J is TRBJ2-1, with D hard to call. The germline V gene encodes CDR1 SEHNR and CDR2 FQNEAQ (reference sequence). The CDR3 loop spans 13 amino acids. Trimming took off 5 bases at V and 2 bases at J, with 7 bases between the two ends. The CDR3 DNA is TGTGCCAGCAGCCCCAGGACCTACAATGAGCAGTTCTTC. Translating gives CASSPRTYNEQFF.

The V call is TRBV10-3, the J call TRBJ1-2, with D possibly TRBD1 on 5 matching bases. V was shortened by 0 bases and J by 7 bases, with 9 bases between the two germline ends. CDR3 length equals 13 residues. Germline V lookup: CDR1 ENHRY, CDR2 SYGVKD. The CDR3 sequence: CAISESGGGGYTF. For the CDR3, the DNA is TGTGCCATCAGTGAGTCTGGGGGAGGTGGCTACACCTTC.

About this clone itself: Other DNA sequences from this sample encode an identical CDR3 as well. The rearrangement joins TRBV5-1 to TRBJ2-2; D possibly corresponds to TRBD2 (6 bases). Trimming took off 5 bases at V and 0 bases at J, with 11 bases between the two ends. The germline V gene has CDR1 SGHRS and CDR2 YFSETQ. This CDR3 contains 15 residues. The chain's CDR3 is CASSPGTANTGELFF. The CDR3 nucleotides are TGCGCCAGCAGTCCCGGGACTGCGAACACCGGGGAGCTGTTTTTT.

This rearrangement joins TRBV28 to TRBJ2-3; D gene uncertain. Trimming left V 4 bases short and J 6 bases short, with 8 bases between. Germline CDR1 is MDHEN and CDR2 is SYDVKM. The CDR3 totals 12 residues. The CDR3 nucleotides read TGTGCCAGCAGTTCAGTTGCCGATACGCAGTATTTT. This gives the protein CASSSVADTQYF.

V and J are TRBV7-2 and TRBJ2-3; 10 positions match TRBD1. The V and J ends lost 6 bases and 4 bases, in that order; junction bases with no gene match: 4. This CDR3 has 14 residues. Germline V gives CDR1 SGHTA, CDR2 FQGNSA. CDR3 DNA: TGTGCCAGCAGGCGGGACAGGGGTTCAGATACGCAGTATTTT. Protein: CASRRDRGSDTQYF.

This chain connects TRBV2 to TRBJ1-5, with D possibly being TRBD1 (6 bases). CDR1 SNHLY and CDR2 FYNNEI come from the germline V gene. CDR3 length equals 17 residues. The V end lost 6 bases, the J end lost 0 bases, and 18 bases lay between the germline ends. The chain's CDR3 is CASRRGGAPYSNQPQHF. DNA of the CDR3: TGTGCCAGCAGGCGGGGGGGGGCCCCTTATAGCAATCAGCCCCAGCATTTT.

The chain recombines TRBV7-2 with TRBJ2-7; 9 nucleotides line up with TRBD2. The CDR3 is 14 residues long. Per germline, CDR1 SGHTA and CDR2 FQGNSA. Losses at the gene ends were 5 bases for V and 7 bases for J; bases not matched to a gene: 9. The CDR3 loop is CASSGDSGGGEQYF. The CDR3 nucleotides read TGTGCCAGCAGCGGGGATAGCGGGGGCGGGGAGCAGTACTTC.

This chain uses TRBV19 with TRBJ2-3; TRBD1 matches 9 bases. The CDR3 runs 15 residues. V trimming: 4 bases; J trimming: 6 bases; junction bases outside the gene matches: 8. Per the germline V gene, CDR1 is LNHDA and CDR2 is SQIVND (reference sequence). CDR3 sequence reads: CASSTRDRVSDTQYF. Written as DNA, the CDR3 is TGTGCCAGTAGTACCCGGGACAGGGTATCGGATACGCAGTATTTT.